These 20 T cell receptor beta chains came from one sample sequenced in a study of blood T cell repertoires in COVID-19. TCRdb's copy holds only in-frame clones and misses some; the assay was immunoSEQ multiplex PCR. Of about 30,000 clones detected, roughly 80% appear once; the ten largest clones hold around 3.2%. The sample consisted of peripheral blood. The receptor source for this set is a man aged 70 or older with COVID-19, enrolled during active disease.

The gene calls are TRBV10-1 and TRBJ2-7; 10 bases agree with TRBD2. J was trimmed by 5 bases and V by 9 bases; bases with no gene match: 25. CDR1 is WNHNN, CDR2 SYGVQD, per germline (reference sequence). The CDR3 contains 19 residues. This CDR3 reads CARGPHKQAQREGLHEQYF. The CDR3 DNA reads as TGCGCCAGGGGTCCACATAAGCAAGCCCAGCGGGAGGGCCTCCACGAGCAGTACTTC.

In this sample, this clone turned up once. The V and J genes are TRBV6-5 and TRBJ2-5; tentative D call: TRBD2 (5 bases). CDR3 size: 14 residues. V gave up 2 bases and J gave up 3 bases, with 10 bases separating them. Germline values: CDR1 MNHEY, CDR2 SVGAGI. CDR3 sequence (DNA): TGTGCCAGCAGTTACCTCGTGGGAGAAGAGACCCAGTACTTC. Residues: CASSYLVGEETQYF.

The rearrangement joins TRBV15 to TRBJ2-7, with 11 nucleotides matching TRBD2. There are 18 residues in the CDR3. J gave up 4 bases and V 3 bases, and 14 bases lay outside the gene matches. The germline CDR1 and CDR2 sequences are LNHNV and YYDKDF (reference sequence). The DNA of the CDR3 is TGTGCCACCAGCAGGGGGGGGATAGCGGGAGGGAGAAGATACGAGCAGTACTTC. Its translation is CATSRGGIAGGRRYEQYF.

This clone was seen only once. V usage is TRBV19 and J usage is TRBJ1-5, with TRBD1 matching over 10 bases. The CDR3 sequence is 18 residues long. Germline CDR1 reads LNHDA; CDR2 reads SQIVND (reference sequence). V lost 7 bases and J lost 4; bases outside the gene matches: 16. The CDR3 region has the DNA TGTGCCAGTACCCTGACAGGGGGCTTGATCGTCCGTAATCAGCCCCAGCATTTT. Amino acids: CASTLTGGLIVRNQPQHF.

The chain joins TRBV28 to TRBJ2-7; 8 positions agree with TRBD1. The germline V gene has CDR1 MDHEN and CDR2 SYDVKM. Trimming cost V 8 bases and J 3 bases; bases outside gene matches: 3. This CDR3 has 12 residues. This chain's CDR3 is CASGQGDYEQYF. CDR3 bases: TGTGCCAGCGGACAGGGAGACTACGAGCAGTACTTC.

The gene calls are TRBV18 and TRBJ2-7; TRBD1 is a possible D gene (6 bases). V lost 3 bases to trimming and J lost 5 bases, with 11 bases between them. CDR3 length: 13 amino acids. Per germline, CDR1 KGHSH and CDR2 LQKENI. CDR3 amino acids: CASSPGAGDEQYF. DNA of the CDR3: TGTGCCAGCTCACCGGGGGCCGGGGACGAGCAGTACTTC.

The rearrangement joins TRBV4-2 to TRBJ2-1; 7 bases align to TRBD2. Germline V lookup: CDR1 LGHNA, CDR2 YNFKEQ. The CDR3 is 17 amino acids. V dropped 4 bases and J dropped 3; count of bases not matched to a gene: 12. CDR3 amino acids: CASSRGGVSGSYNEQFF. The DNA for the CDR3 is TGTGCCAGCAGCCGGGGAGGGGTCAGCGGCAGCTACAATGAGCAGTTCTTC.

V and J are TRBV18 and TRBJ2-1; D may be TRBD2 (6 bases). The V end lost 6 bases, the J end lost 5 bases, and 20 bases lay between the germline ends. This CDR3 contains 16 residues. Germline V CDR1 and CDR2: KGHSH, LQKENI. CDR3 DNA sequence: TGTGCCAGCTCTAGGAACTACCCGGGACTCGACAATGAGCAGTTCTTC. Its translation: CASSRNYPGLDNEQFF. Drawing the rest from reference TRBV18 and TRBJ2-1, the complete variable domain is NAGVMQNPRHLVRRRGQEARLRCSPMKGHSHVYWYRQLPEEGLKFMVYLQKENIIDESGMPKERFSAEFPKEGPSILRIQQVVRGDSAAYFCASSRNYPGLDNEQFFGPGTRLTVL.

This clone was picked up one time. Germline and junction disagree at one end, which may indicate a read error. The rearrangement links TRBV7-9 to TRBJ2-1; 8 bases fit TRBD1. CDR3 length: 17 residues. From germline, CDR1 is SEHNR and CDR2 FQNEAQ (reference sequence). The CDR3 is CTSSSKIRDRTYNEQFF. DNA of the CDR3: TGTACCAGCAGCTCCAAAATCCGGGACAGGACGTACAATGAGCAGTTCTTC.

The chain recombines TRBV6-5 with TRBJ1-5; tentative D call: TRBD1 (6 bases). There are 13 residues in the CDR3. V lost 4 bases and J 5 bases, leaving 9 bases between the germline ends. Germline CDR1 reads MNHEY; CDR2 reads SVGAGI. CDR3 amino acids: CASSLTGYQPQHF. CDR3 bases: TGTGCCAGCAGTTTGACAGGATATCAGCCCCAGCATTTT.

The chain is built from TRBV9 and TRBJ2-4, with 7 bases aligning to TRBD1. Per germline, CDR1 SGDLS and CDR2 YYNGEE. With 0 bases clipped from V and 9 bases from J, the junction kept 6 bases outside the gene matches. The CDR3 is 14 residues long. For the CDR3, the DNA is TGTGCCAGCAGCGTAGGAGGGGGCGAGGGCATTCAGTACTTC. Protein product: CASSVGGGEGIQYF.

The gene calls are TRBV11-3 and TRBJ2-3; 11 bases line up with TRBD2. Germline CDR1 and CDR2: SGHNT and YENEEA. J was trimmed by 4 bases and V by 1 base; bases with no gene match: 1. The CDR3 is 15 residues long. The CDR3 region is CASSLGSGRADTQYF. Written as DNA, the CDR3 is TGTGCCAGCAGCTTAGGTAGCGGGAGGGCAGATACGCAGTATTTT.

V is TRBV25-1 and J is TRBJ2-2, with D maybe TRBD2 (5 bases). Germline CDR1 MGHDK, CDR2 SYGVNS. This CDR3 region has 17 residues. V shed 5 bases and J shed 0 bases, with 16 bases lying between them. The CDR3 coding sequence is TGTGCCAGCAGTCCAGGTTTCAGCGGAGCGAACACCGGGGAGCTGTTTTTT. As protein: CASSPGFSGANTGELFF.

V is TRBV7-6 and J is TRBJ2-2, with 7 bases matching TRBD2. With 6 bases clipped from V and 4 bases from J, the junction kept 5 bases outside the gene matches. The CDR3 is made up of 14 amino acids. Germline CDR1 reads SGHVS; CDR2 reads FNYEAQ. The CDR3 bases are TGTGCCAGCAGTTACGGCGGGGGCACCGGGGAGCTGTTTTTT. It is translated as CASSYGGGTGELFF. The whole variable domain, filled in from reference TRBV7-6 and TRBJ2-2, reads GAGVSQSPRYKVTKRGQDVALRCDPISGHVSLYWYRQALGQGPEFLTYFNYEAQQDKSGLPNDRFSAERPEGSISTLTIQRTEQRDSAMYRCASSYGGGTGELFFGEGSRLTVL.

The chain recombines TRBV2 with TRBJ2-7; no clear D gene. The CDR3 spans 12 residues. The germline V gene has CDR1 SNHLY and CDR2 FYNNEI. V gave up 2 bases and J gave up 7 bases, with 9 bases separating them. Written as DNA, the CDR3 is TGTGCCAGCAGTGAACGTCTGAGGGAGCAGTACTTC. Translating gives CASSERLREQYF. The whole variable domain, remainder taken from reference TRBV2 and TRBJ2-7, is EPEVTQTPSHQVTQMGQEVILRCVPISNHLYFYWYRQILGQKVEFLVSFYNNEISEKSEIFDDQFSVERPDGSNFTLKIRSTKLEDSAMYFCASSERLREQYFGPGTRLTVT.

The chain couples TRBV18 to TRBJ2-7, with a weak D call TRBD2 (5 bases). In germline, CDR1 is KGHSH, CDR2 LQKENI. V was clipped by 5 bases and J by 3 bases, with 20 bases between them. This CDR3 has 16 amino acids. The CDR3 DNA is TGTGCCAGCTCAACCCTCACTGATCCGGAGGTCTACGAGCAGTACTTC. This translates into CASSTLTDPEVYEQYF.

The chain has TRBV4-3 and TRBJ2-2; TRBD2 matches at 7 bases. Per germline, CDR1 LGHNA and CDR2 YSLEER. V lost 4 bases to trimming and J lost 7 bases; unmatched junction nucleotides: 9. The CDR3 sequence is 15 residues long. This CDR3 is CASSLPLAAGGELFF. For the CDR3, the DNA is TGCGCCAGCAGCCTCCCGCTAGCGGCGGGCGGGGAGCTGTTTTTT.

CDR3 nucleotide sequence: TGCGCCAGCAGTCAAACCGGGACAGGGGGTCCGAACACTGAAGCTTTCTTT. Its translation: CASSQTGTGGPNTEAFF. The chain couples TRBV23-1 to TRBJ1-1, with 11 bases lining up with TRBD1. TRBV23-1 has ORF status, its function being uncertain. The V segment lost 2 bases and the J segment 1 base; nucleotides outside the gene matches: 6. The CDR3 sequence is 17 residues long.

The chain joins TRBV28 to TRBJ2-1; TRBD2 matches 10 bases. After removal of 11 bases from V and 4 bases from J, the junction contained 8 bases not matched to a gene. The CDR3 consists of 14 residues. The germline V gene has CDR1 MDHEN and CDR2 SYDVKM. The CDR3: CAGSSGSLYNEQFF. DNA for the CDR3: TGTGCCGGGTCTAGCGGGAGTTTGTACAATGAGCAGTTCTTC.

The V gene is TRBV4-2, the J gene TRBJ1-3, with no clear D. Germline V lookup: CDR1 LGHNA, CDR2 YNFKEQ. CDR3 length: 13 amino acids. Trimming shortened V by 0 bases and J by 2 bases, and 2 bases separated the two germline ends. The CDR3 loop is CASSQDTGNTIYF. In DNA, the CDR3 is TGTGCCAGCAGCCAAGATACTGGAAACACCATATATTTT.